This T cell receptor beta chain was observed in a study of vaccination and CD4 T cells after COVID-19. Findings of the study overall: Vaccine-specific clones numbering 304 of 307 showed spike mono-reactivity in convalescent patients.

V gave up 6 bases and J gave up 5 bases, with 16 bases separating them. Germline V gene sequence: CDR1 SNHLY, CDR2 FYNNEI. The CDR3 contains 14 residues. The Oncomine TCR Beta short-read assay was what sequenced the DNA obtained from cultured CD4+ T cells. MiXCR, applied by TCRdb to the PCR reads, yields one record per CDR3 protein. The repertoire consists of roughly 13,000 distinct CDR3 sequences, with approximately 60% occurring once and the leading ten covering 14%. This clonotype was counted only a few times. Antigen unknown. As for treatment: approximately nine-day PBMC culture with coronavirus spike peptide pools or control peptides (ViraFEST assay). For ViraFEST, peptide pools expanded antigen-specific T cells, after which the TCRs were sequenced.

The sequenced sample was CD4+ T cells from blood, cultured in vitro. V gene TRBV2 combines with J gene TRBJ2-5; maybe TRBD2 (5 bases). This sequence originates from a human donor who had recovered from COVID-19. The CDR3 DNA sequence: TGTGCCAGCAGCGGACCTACTAGAGACGAGACCCAGTACTTC. Protein: CASSGPTRDETQYF.